This TCR beta chain was observed in a study of T cells in Graves' hyperthyroidism and ophthalmopathy. Notes on the study in general: Among clonotypes expanded in thyroid above 0.001, most were also found in blood. It was a median about seven months before onset that the model predicted ophthalmopathy.

Trimming left V 7 bases short and J 4 bases short, with 14 bases between. The CDR3 runs 13 residues. Per the germline V gene, CDR1 is SNHLY and CDR2 is FYNNEI. If no ophthalmopathy progression occurred within 18 months, Graves' hyperthyroidism was stable. Thyroid ultrasound, orbital computed tomography, clinical symptoms, and serum thyroxine and TRAb underpinned diagnoses. This clonotype was picked up many times. Its antigen is not known. RNA transcripts provided the source from which TCR beta CDR3 regions were amplified. First-round RT-PCR with HTBI primers amplified the TCR CDR3 region. TCRdb reprocessed the multiplex PCR reads with MiXCR, giving one entry per CDR3 protein. The repertoire consists of around 580,000 distinct CDR3 sequences, with under 60% occurring once and the leading ten covering roughly 8.2%.

The V and J genes are TRBV2 and TRBJ2-7; TRBD2 is a possible D gene (5 bases). Sequenced sample: peripheral blood or thyroid tissue (not recorded which). This sequence originates from a woman younger than 35 with Graves' hyperthyroidism. CDR3 DNA sequence: TGTGCCAGCAAGGCGGGTAGTTGGTACGAGCAGTACTTC. Amino acid sequence: CASKAGSWYEQYF.